This entry features one T cell receptor (beta chain) sequence. The data originate from a study of T cell changes during pregnancy in multiple sclerosis. Profiling relied on immunoSEQ multiplex PCR, and the TCRdb table lists in-frame clones only, not all of them. The repertoire has 60,000 to 90,000 clones, 70% to 90% of them found once; the top ten carry about 1.9%. There are 16 residues in the CDR3. CDR1 is LNHNV and CDR2 is YYDKDF in the germline V gene (reference sequence). V lost 0 bases to trimming and J lost 0 bases, with 11 bases between them. The starting material was peripheral blood, obtained before pregnancy. This clonotype originated in a female donor with multiple sclerosis, enrolled in a pregnancy study. The chain is built from TRBV15 and TRBJ1-1, with D unresolved. In DNA, the CDR3 is TGTGCCACCAGCAGAGATGGAGGCAGCCTGAACACTGAAGCTTTCTTT. The encoded protein is CATSRDGGSLNTEAFF. Supplemented by reference TRBV15 and TRBJ1-1, the full variable domain reads DAMVIQNPRYQVTQFGKPVTLSCSQTLNHNVMYWYQQKSSQAPKLLFHYYDKDFNNEADTPDNFQSRRPNTSFCFLDIRSPGLGDTAMYLCATSRDGGSLNTEAFFGQGTRLTVV.